A selection of T cell receptor beta chains follows, all from one sample in a study of T cells after yellow fever vaccination. MiXCR was run by TCRdb on the 5' RACE reads, yielding one entry per CDR3 protein. The profile shows roughly 70,000 distinct CDR3 sequences, approximately 7.5% of them singletons. This material consisted of CD8+ T cells sorted from PBMCs, taken on the day of the yellow fever booster vaccination. These receptors originate from a man aged 25 to 40 who received the YFV17D yellow fever vaccine. Each CDR3 is given with its conserved first and last residue. The D gene is left open where the match is weak. Clone size, where shown, is once, few, many, or a class for clones that have expanded.

clone_size: many; v_call: TRBV4-3; d_call: NA; j_call: TRBJ1-1; cdr3_nt: TGCGCCAGCAGATCCACAACTCCGGGCCTGAACACTGAAGCTTTCTTT; cdr3_aa: CASRSTTPGLNTEAFF
clone_size: many; v_call: TRBV20-1; d_call: NA; j_call: TRBJ2-5; cdr3_nt: TGCAGTGCTCCGCCCGGGCTACAAGAGACCCAGTACTTC; cdr3_aa: CSAPPGLQETQYF
clone_size: NA; v_call: TRBV20-1; d_call: NA; j_call: TRBJ2-3; cdr3_nt: TGCAGTGCTCTCAACCCGGGAGTAGCTCTAAGCACAGATACGCAGTATTTT; cdr3_aa: CSALNPGVALSTDTQYF
clone_size: many; v_call: TRBV12-3/TRBV12-4; d_call: NA; j_call: TRBJ2-2; cdr3_nt: TGTGCCAGCAGCCTAACTAGCACCGGGGAGCTGTTTTTT; cdr3_aa: CASSLTSTGELFF
clone_size: few; v_call: TRBV20-1; d_call: NA; j_call: TRBJ2-2; cdr3_nt: TGCAGTGCTAGTCCCAGAACAGGCACCGGGGAGCTGTTTTTT; cdr3_aa: CSASPRTGTGELFF
clone_size: many; v_call: TRBV24-1; d_call: TRBD2; j_call: TRBJ2-1; cdr3_nt: TGTGCCACCAGTGCCCCTCTAGCGGGAGATGGGAATGAGCAGTTCTTC; cdr3_aa: CATSAPLAGDGNEQFF
clone_size: NA; v_call: TRBV19; d_call: NA; j_call: TRBJ2-2; cdr3_nt: TGTGCCGGGGGGGGCACCACCGGGGAGCTGTTTTTT; cdr3_aa: CAGGGTTGELFF
clone_size: NA; v_call: TRBV28; d_call: TRBD2; j_call: TRBJ2-1; cdr3_nt: TGTGCCAGCAGTTTATTCGGGACTACTTACAATGAGCAGTTCTTC; cdr3_aa: CASSLFGTTYNEQFF
clone_size: few; v_call: TRBV24-1; d_call: TRBD1; j_call: TRBJ2-2; cdr3_nt: TGTGCCACCAGTGGTGCCCGGGACAGCGTCACCGGGGAGCTGTTTTTT; cdr3_aa: CATSGARDSVTGELFF
clone_size: NA; v_call: TRBV7-6; d_call: NA; j_call: TRBJ2-5; cdr3_nt: TGTGCCAGCGTGGGTGAGCAAGAGACCCAGTACTTC; cdr3_aa: CASVGEQETQYF
clone_size: many; v_call: TRBV7-3; d_call: TRBD2; j_call: TRBJ2-7; cdr3_nt: TGTGCCAGCAGCTTAGAAGCGGGAGGGAGCGAGCAGTACTTC; cdr3_aa: CASSLEAGGSEQYF
clone_size: NA; v_call: TRBV5-1; d_call: NA; j_call: TRBJ1-3; cdr3_nt: TGCGCCACCGCCGAAGGGGGGACAAACTCTGGAAACACCATATATTTT; cdr3_aa: CATAEGGTNSGNTIYF
clone_size: many; v_call: TRBV29-1; d_call: NA; j_call: TRBJ2-5; cdr3_nt: TGCAGCGTTGAACCTGGCAGTATCCAAGAGACCCAGTACTTC; cdr3_aa: CSVEPGSIQETQYF
clone_size: many; v_call: TRBV5-6; d_call: NA; j_call: TRBJ2-2; cdr3_nt: TGTGCCAGCAGCGCATGGTCGCGCACCGGGGAGCTGTTTTTT; cdr3_aa: CASSAWSRTGELFF
clone_size: few; v_call: TRBV4-1; d_call: NA; j_call: TRBJ1-2; cdr3_nt: TGCGCCAGCAGCCAAGCCCCTGACGGGATCTATGGCTACACCTTC; cdr3_aa: CASSQAPDGIYGYTF
clone_size: NA; v_call: TRBV20-1; d_call: NA; j_call: TRBJ2-2; cdr3_nt: TGCAGTGCTAGAGATGCTAGCCTTGACACCGGGGAGCTGTTTTTT; cdr3_aa: CSARDASLDTGELFF
clone_size: few; v_call: TRBV5-1; d_call: TRBD2; j_call: TRBJ2-7; cdr3_nt: TGCGCCAGCAGCTTAACTAGCGGGAGTGGTTACGAGCAGTACTTC; cdr3_aa: CASSLTSGSGYEQYF
clone_size: many; v_call: TRBV29-1; d_call: NA; j_call: TRBJ2-3; cdr3_nt: TGCAGCGCATCAAACCCCTACAGCTATAGCACAGATACGCAGTATTTT; cdr3_aa: CSASNPYSYSTDTQYF
clone_size: few; v_call: TRBV5-1; d_call: TRBD2; j_call: TRBJ2-1; cdr3_nt: TGCGCCAGCAGCCCGACTAGCGGGACAGACAATGAGCAGTTCTTC; cdr3_aa: CASSPTSGTDNEQFF
clone_size: many; v_call: TRBV7-2; d_call: TRBD2; j_call: TRBJ2-1; cdr3_nt: TGTGCCAGCAGCCACTACCTAGCGGGGGCCCTTAATGAGCAGTTCTTC; cdr3_aa: CASSHYLAGALNEQFF
clone_size: few; v_call: TRBV28; d_call: TRBD2; j_call: TRBJ2-2; cdr3_nt: TGTGCCAGCAGCATTGGACTAGCGGGAGCCCTCGCCGGGGAGCTGTTTTTT; cdr3_aa: CASSIGLAGALAGELFF
clone_size: few; v_call: TRBV5-1; d_call: TRBD2; j_call: TRBJ2-1; cdr3_nt: TGCGCCAGCAGCTTTGGGACTAGCGGGTTAGATGAGCAGTTCTTC; cdr3_aa: CASSFGTSGLDEQFF